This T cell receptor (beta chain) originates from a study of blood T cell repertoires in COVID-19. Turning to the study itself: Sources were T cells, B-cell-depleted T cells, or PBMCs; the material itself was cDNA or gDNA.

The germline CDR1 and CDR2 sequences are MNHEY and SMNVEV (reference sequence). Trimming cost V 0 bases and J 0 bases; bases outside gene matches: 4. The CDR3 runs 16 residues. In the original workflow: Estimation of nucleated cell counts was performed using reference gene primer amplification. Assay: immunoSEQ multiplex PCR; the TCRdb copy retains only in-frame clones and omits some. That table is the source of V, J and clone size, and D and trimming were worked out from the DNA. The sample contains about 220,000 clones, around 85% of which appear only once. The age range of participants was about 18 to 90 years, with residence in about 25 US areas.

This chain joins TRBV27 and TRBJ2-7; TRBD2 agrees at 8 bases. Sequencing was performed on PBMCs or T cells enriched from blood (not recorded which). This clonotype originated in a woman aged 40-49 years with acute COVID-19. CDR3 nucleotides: TGTGCCAGCAGTTTATCTAGCGGGGACCTCTCCTACGAGCAGTACTTC. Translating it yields CASSLSSGDLSYEQYF.